The rows below give T cell receptor beta chains drawn from one sample of a study of T cell responses to AZD1222 COVID-19 vaccine. TCRdb's copy holds only in-frame clones and misses some; the assay was immunoSEQ multiplex PCR. The repertoire consists of about 180,000 clones, with around nine tenths occurring once and the leading ten covering approximately 10%. This material consisted of peripheral blood, taken 28 days after the second AZD1222 dose. Source of these receptors: an adult who received the AZD1222 COVID-19 vaccine. CDR3s include the opening cysteine and the closing phenylalanine or tryptophan. Each record gives: D gene, V gene, clone size, CDR3 protein. D genes are given only for firm matches. Expanded clones are given a class, and other clones once, few, many or no size at all.

D gene: -
V gene: TRBV7-3
clone size: -
CDR3 protein: CASSLNGGQSTDTQYF

D gene: -
V gene: TRBV4-3
clone size: -
CDR3 protein: CASSQGPGVGNSPLHF

D gene: -
V gene: TRBV28
clone size: -
CDR3 protein: CASSKQGWSSYNEQFF

D gene: TRBD2
V gene: TRBV6-5
clone size: -
CDR3 protein: CASSYSAGVQETQYF

D gene: -
V gene: TRBV30
clone size: -
CDR3 protein: CAWSVLGGADTQYF

D gene: -
V gene: TRBV6-2/TRBV6-3
clone size: -
CDR3 protein: CASSYHDKATEAFF

D gene: -
V gene: TRBV10-3
clone size: -
CDR3 protein: CAILGDNYNEQFF

D gene: -
V gene: TRBV7-8
clone size: -
CDR3 protein: CASSLAAGGYTF

D gene: -
V gene: TRBV5-1
clone size: -
CDR3 protein: CASSPVGLTGTLEAFF

D gene: -
V gene: TRBV7-9
clone size: -
CDR3 protein: CASSSGASLQETQYF

D gene: TRBD1
V gene: TRBV14
clone size: -
CDR3 protein: CASSPYSGGSYNEQFF

D gene: -
V gene: TRBV30
clone size: once
CDR3 protein: CAWSVGGSGGYTF

D gene: -
V gene: TRBV7-9
clone size: many
CDR3 protein: CASSSPLDKSYEQYF

D gene: -
V gene: TRBV30
clone size: -
CDR3 protein: CAYDLYPSYEQYF

D gene: TRBD1
V gene: TRBV7-2
clone size: -
CDR3 protein: CASSLGPGQLRKTQYF

D gene: -
V gene: TRBV19
clone size: -
CDR3 protein: CASSIRGTASSIGGELFF

D gene: -
V gene: TRBV19
clone size: -
CDR3 protein: CASSPVGVSNQPQHF

D gene: -
V gene: TRBV20-1
clone size: once
CDR3 protein: CSARVGETQYF

D gene: TRBD1
V gene: TRBV6-5
clone size: -
CDR3 protein: CASSYSQGVDTDTQYF

D gene: TRBD2
V gene: TRBV5-1
clone size: -
CDR3 protein: CASSLAGLAANEQFF

D gene: TRBD1
V gene: TRBV18
clone size: few
CDR3 protein: CASSLGQGAWEQYF

D gene: -
V gene: TRBV6-2/TRBV6-3
clone size: -
CDR3 protein: CASSDPGAYEQYF

D gene: -
V gene: TRBV19
clone size: -
CDR3 protein: CASSTTARIGTIYF

D gene: -
V gene: TRBV21-1
clone size: -
CDR3 protein: CASKGGSGQYYGYTF

D gene: -
V gene: TRBV12-3/TRBV12-4
clone size: -
CDR3 protein: CASSPRGGYEQYF

D gene: -
V gene: TRBV7-2
clone size: -
CDR3 protein: CASSFVADPRETQYF

D gene: -
V gene: TRBV28
clone size: few
CDR3 protein: CASSLQGQFSGNTIYF

D gene: -
V gene: TRBV28
clone size: -
CDR3 protein: CASSLSSGRSYNSPLHF

D gene: -
V gene: TRBV5-1
clone size: once
CDR3 protein: CASSLAGSDYGYTF

D gene: TRBD1
V gene: TRBV4-1
clone size: -
CDR3 protein: CASSQVGTGYADTQYF

D gene: -
V gene: TRBV29-1
clone size: -
CDR3 protein: CSGQVGMNTEAFF

D gene: -
V gene: TRBV5-1
clone size: -
CDR3 protein: CASRLDSANYGYTF

D gene: -
V gene: TRBV5-4
clone size: -
CDR3 protein: CASSLEVRNTEAFF

D gene: -
V gene: TRBV5-1
clone size: -
CDR3 protein: CASSLESADTQYF

D gene: -
V gene: TRBV2
clone size: -
CDR3 protein: CASKGYINQPQHF

D gene: TRBD1
V gene: TRBV28
clone size: -
CDR3 protein: CASSPGDRDNSPLHF

D gene: -
V gene: TRBV19
clone size: -
CDR3 protein: CASSIETTNEKLFF

D gene: -
V gene: TRBV11-3
clone size: few
CDR3 protein: CASSPLTGELFF

D gene: -
V gene: TRBV7-2
clone size: -
CDR3 protein: CASSLVTVGDEQYF

D gene: -
V gene: TRBV4-3
clone size: -
CDR3 protein: CASSQGQDQPQHF